These 2 T cell receptor beta chains share one sample of origin, sequenced in a study of cytomegalovirus exposure and HLA in healthy donors. The PCR employed 60 Vbeta primers together with 13 Jbeta primers. The method was immunoSEQ multiplex PCR; TCRdb's version includes in-frame clones alone and lacks a portion of them. The profile shows about 100,000 clones, 74% of them singletons. Sequenced sample: PBMCs. These TCRs come from a man over 45 in good health and CMV-seropositive.

This clone was found once. The sample contains more than one DNA sequence encoding this CDR3. The chain joins TRBV9 to TRBJ2-1; 14 positions agree with TRBD2. This CDR3 has 15 residues. Trimming removed 2 bases from V and 9 bases from J; junction bases left unmatched: 4. Germline assignment: CDR1 SGDLS and CDR2 YYNGEE. The CDR3: CASSVGTSGRGEQFF. CDR3 nucleotide sequence: TGTGCCAGCAGCGTCGGGACTAGCGGGAGAGGTGAGCAGTTCTTC.

The CDR3 sequence is CASSLEGNGANVLTF. The DNA for the CDR3 is TGCGCCAGCAGCTTGGAGGGGAACGGGGCCAACGTCCTGACTTTC. The chain employs TRBV5-1 and TRBJ2-6; tentatively, D is TRBD1 (5 bases). Germline V gene lookup returns CDR1 SGHRS and CDR2 YFSETQ. The CDR3 spans 15 residues. Trimming took 0 bases from V and 4 from J, leaving 8 bases between them.